The sequence of this T cell receptor (beta chain) was determined in a study of T cells expressing NK-cell markers. Germline loops: CDR1 SGHRS, CDR2 YFSETQ. The CDR3 is 14 residues long. TCRdb re-analyzed the 5' RACE reads; it lists each CDR3 protein once, without DNA. The table lists about half a million distinct CDR3 sequences. The V and J genes are TRBV5-1 and TRBJ2-1; TCRdb's D call, TRBD2, is unchecked because there is no DNA. This clonotype was obtained from a woman aged 50 to 65 in good health. The material sequenced was blood T cells: a sorted CD56 or NKG2C T cell subset, CD4+ or CD8+ T cells, or bulk PBMC T cells (not recorded which). The CDR3 sequence is CASSSSGNYNEQFF.